These 20 T cell receptor beta chains were all obtained from the same sample, sequenced in a study of long-term antiretroviral therapy in people with HIV (dated by TCRdb to 2021 to 2024). The immunoSEQ hsTCRB v3.0 assay was used at survey level resolution to sequence the TRB variable region. TCRdb obtained this table from immuneACCESS and retained in-frame rearrangements with V and J assigned. These tables miss some clones; where compared with another copy, unresolved V genes account for less than half of the shortfall, and the remainder is unexplained. The sample table records about 31,000 clones; 70% to 90% of these occur just once. In total, the top ten clones hold roughly 3.5% of the sample. Sequences were derived from unsorted PBMCs, sampled 0.8 years before starting antiretroviral therapy. The receptors were gathered from a man aged 18-30 years with HIV.

CDR3: CASSPFLSGTQYF. As DNA, the CDR3 is TGTGCCAGCTCACCGTTTCTCTCGGGGACCCAGTACTTC. This chain joins TRBV18 and TRBJ2-5; D remains unclear. The length of the CDR3 is 13 residues. Germline V gene lookup returns CDR1 KGHSH and CDR2 LQKENI. V lost 3 bases and J lost 7, with 12 bases in between.

V gene TRBV25-1 combines with J gene TRBJ1-4; 9 bases agree with TRBD1. Germline-derived CDR1 and CDR2 are MGHDK and SYGVNS. V lost 3 bases and J lost 9; bases outside the gene matches: 5. This CDR3 has 14 amino acids. CDR3 amino acids: CASSDGTGGKKLFF. The CDR3 bases are TGTGCCAGCAGTGACGGCACAGGGGGCAAAAAACTGTTTTTT.

This chain uses TRBV25-1 with TRBJ1-1, with 7 positions matching TRBD1. V lost 4 bases, J lost 3 bases, and 14 bases stayed unmatched. CDR1 is MGHDK and CDR2 is SYGVNS in the germline V gene. The CDR3 is 17 residues long. CDR3 sequence reads: CASSATASGTAHTEAFF. CDR3 coding DNA: TGTGCCAGCAGTGCTACCGCTTCCGGGACAGCCCACACTGAAGCTTTCTTT.

This clone was observed a few times. The genes are TRBV10-3 and TRBJ1-1; a weak D match, TRBD1 (5 bases). The CDR3 is made up of 13 amino acids. With 3 bases removed from V and 7 bases from J, the gap between germline ends came to 12 bases. The germline V gene has CDR1 ENHRY and CDR2 SYGVKD. CDR3 nucleotide sequence: TGTGCCATCAGTGACAGGTACAGGTATGAAGCTTTCTTT. Protein product: CAISDRYRYEAFF.

This sequence joins TRBV10-1 and TRBJ1-3, with D possibly being TRBD1 (5 bases). V was trimmed by 2 bases and J by 4 bases, leaving 9 bases between them. CDR1 is WNHNN, CDR2 SYGVQD, per germline (reference sequence). The CDR3 runs to 14 residues. CDR3 coding DNA: TGCGCCAGCAGTGAGGGGGCGCTCGGAAACACCATATATTTT. Its protein is CASSEGALGNTIYF.

There are a few counts of this clone. This sequence joins TRBV6-5 and TRBJ2-7; D perhaps matches TRBD2 (5 bases). Germline CDR1 reads MNHEY; CDR2 reads SVGAGI. The CDR3 has 14 residues. V shed 3 bases and J shed 2 bases, with 11 bases lying between them. For the CDR3, the DNA is TGTGCCAGCAGTTATGGAGGACTTACCTACGAGCAGTACTTC. Its translation: CASSYGGLTYEQYF.

The chain joins TRBV7-3 to TRBJ2-1, with D unclear. The V end was cut by 2 bases, the J end by 4 bases, with 18 bases between. This CDR3 region has 17 residues. Germline-derived CDR1 and CDR2 are SGHTA and FQGTGA. The CDR3 region is CASSLSPGRTTYNEQFF. CDR3 DNA: TGTGCCAGCAGCTTATCCCCTGGACGGACCACGTACAATGAGCAGTTCTTC.

The count of this clone is one. This chain connects TRBV4-3 to TRBJ2-1; 13 nucleotides align to TRBD2. The V gene end was trimmed by 4 bases and the J gene end by 4 bases; junction bases not matched to a gene: 4. Germline-derived CDR1 and CDR2 are LGHNA and YSLEER. The CDR3 contains 16 residues. DNA for the CDR3: TGCGCCAGCAGCCCGATACTAGCGGGAGGGTACAATGAGCAGTTCTTC. This gives the protein CASSPILAGGYNEQFF.

The rearrangement joins TRBV7-6 to TRBJ2-7, with D maybe TRBD1 (6 bases). The CDR3 contains 13 residues. Trimming took 3 bases from V and 2 from J, leaving 8 bases between them. CDR1 and CDR2 from the germline V gene are SGHVS and FNYEAQ. This chain's CDR3 is CASSLDSTYEQYF. The DNA for the CDR3 is TGTGCCAGCAGCTTGGACAGCACCTACGAGCAGTACTTC.

The V and J genes are TRBV27 and TRBJ2-3; a weak D match, TRBD1 (5 bases). Trimming stripped 1 base from V and 2 bases from J, with 10 bases between. The CDR3 consists of 15 residues. Germline-derived CDR1 and CDR2 are MNHEY and SMNVEV (reference sequence). Here the CDR3 DNA reads TGTGCCAGCAGTTTATTTAAGGGGTACACAGATACGCAGTATTTT. This gives the protein CASSLFKGYTDTQYF.

The chain combines TRBV11-2 with TRBJ2-3, with TRBD2 matching 9 bases. V lost 5 bases to trimming and J lost 6 bases; unmatched junction nucleotides: 12. The germline V gene has CDR1 SGHAT and CDR2 FQNNGV. The CDR3 consists of 16 residues. CDR3 sequence: CASSLWGREGHDTQYF. In nucleotides, the CDR3 is TGTGCCAGCAGCCTTTGGGGGCGGGAGGGCCACGATACGCAGTATTTT. Based on the CDR3 plus reference TRBV11-2 and TRBJ2-3, the full variable domain is EAGVAQSPRYKIIEKRQSVAFWCNPISGHATLYWYQQILGQGPKLLIQFQNNGVVDDSQLPKDRFSAERLKGVDSTLKIQPAKLEDSAVYLCASSLWGREGHDTQYFGPGTRLTVL.

This sequence joins TRBV4-1 and TRBJ2-7; the match to TRBD2 covers 7 bases. The CDR3 runs 17 residues. Germline V gene sequence: CDR1 MGHRA, CDR2 YSYEKL. V was clipped by 3 bases and J by 2 bases; unmatched bases: 13. CDR3 sequence reads: CASSQVYGSGTPYEQYF. CDR3 sequence (DNA): TGCGCCAGCAGCCAGGTATACGGGAGCGGGACCCCCTACGAGCAGTACTTC.

The gene calls are TRBV4-3 and TRBJ2-7; D ambiguous. V was cut by 0 bases and J by 3 bases, with 12 bases left in between. There are 15 residues in the CDR3. Germline loops: CDR1 LGHNA, CDR2 YSLEER. The CDR3 region is CASSQDWLQSYEQYF. In DNA, the CDR3 is TGCGCCAGCAGCCAAGACTGGTTACAGAGCTACGAGCAGTACTTC.

V usage is TRBV30 and J usage is TRBJ2-5; 8 positions agree with TRBD2. The CDR3 totals 15 residues. Per germline, CDR1 GTSNPN and CDR2 SVGIG (reference sequence). V was clipped by 2 bases and J by 5 bases; unmatched bases: 10. The CDR3 region has the DNA TGTGCCTGGAGTAAGGGGACTAGGGGGGGGGAGACCCAGTACTTC. Translation gives CAWSKGTRGGETQYF.

The chain carries TRBV15 and TRBJ2-3; D is perhaps TRBD2 (5 bases). The CDR3 runs to 13 residues. CDR1 and CDR2 (germline): LNHNV, YYDKDF (reference sequence). Between the trimmed V and J ends, which lost 1 base and 6 bases, there was a span of 8 bases. This CDR3 is CATSRVRGDTQYF. The CDR3 DNA reads as TGTGCCACCAGCAGAGTCAGAGGGGATACGCAGTATTTT.

This chain links TRBV11-3 with TRBJ1-1; D is uncertain. Trimming left V 4 bases short and J 1 base short, with 7 bases between. CDR1 is SGHNT and CDR2 is YENEEA in the germline V gene. The CDR3 runs to 13 residues. Written as DNA, the CDR3 is TGTGCCAGCAGCTCGGACGGGAACACTGAAGCTTTCTTT. Amino acids: CASSSDGNTEAFF.

The genes are TRBV12-5 and TRBJ1-1; D uncertain. The CDR3 extends over 14 amino acids. V was cut by 4 bases and J by 9 bases, with 18 bases left in between. CDR1 is LGHNT, CDR2 FRNRAP, per germline. The CDR3 bases are TGTGCTAGTGGTTACAACTTTGGGCGGCAACAAGCTTTCTTT. Translating it yields CASGYNFGRQQAFF.

Only a few counts were recorded for this clone. V is TRBV4-1 and J is TRBJ2-1; TRBD2 aligns across 13 bases. From germline, CDR1 is MGHRA and CDR2 YSYEKL. The CDR3 loop spans 16 amino acids. V was pared by 3 bases and J by 8 bases, with 7 bases of the junction left unmatched. CDR3 region: CASSHTGTSGAHEQFF. CDR3 nucleotides: TGCGCCAGCAGCCATACCGGGACTAGCGGGGCCCATGAGCAGTTCTTC.

The rearrangement uses TRBV6-1 and TRBJ2-7; unclear D gene. Trimming cost V 3 bases and J 9 bases, with 15 bases left between them. Germline V gives CDR1 MNHNS, CDR2 SASEGT. This CDR3 region has 13 residues. CDR3 sequence: CASSDVVVQGQYF. CDR3 bases: TGTGCCAGCAGTGACGTAGTCGTACAAGGGCAGTACTTC.

The J gene is TRBJ1-2, the V gene TRBV6-6; the D is unclear. This CDR3 has 12 amino acids. Trimming removed 3 bases from V and 6 bases from J, with 8 bases in between. CDR1 MNHNY and CDR2 SVGAGI come from the germline V gene (reference sequence). The CDR3, as DNA: TGTGCCAGCAGTTATTTCGTCGATGGCTACACCTTC. Encoded protein: CASSYFVDGYTF.